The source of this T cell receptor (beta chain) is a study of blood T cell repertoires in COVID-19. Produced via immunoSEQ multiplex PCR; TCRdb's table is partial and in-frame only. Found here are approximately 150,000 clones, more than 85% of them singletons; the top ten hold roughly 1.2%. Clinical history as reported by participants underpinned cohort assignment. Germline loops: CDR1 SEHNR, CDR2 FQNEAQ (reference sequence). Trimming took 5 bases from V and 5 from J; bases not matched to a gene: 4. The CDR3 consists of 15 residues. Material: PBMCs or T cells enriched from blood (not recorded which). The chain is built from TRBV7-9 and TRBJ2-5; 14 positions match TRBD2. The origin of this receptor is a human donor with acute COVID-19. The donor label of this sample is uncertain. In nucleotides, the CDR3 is TGTGCCAGCAGCCTCTGGACTAGCGGGGGGGAGACCCAGTACTTC. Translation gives CASSLWTSGGETQYF.